The 32 T cell receptor beta chains presented below share a single source sample, sequenced in a study of blood T cell repertoires in COVID-19. Clones were sequenced by immunoSEQ multiplex PCR, and TCRdb holds only the in-frame ones, with some missing. The sample records about 180,000 clones, 65% to 85% being singletons. Sequencing used peripheral blood. These receptors were collected from a woman between 40 and 55 years old with COVID-19, enrolled during active disease.

This chain uses TRBV9 with TRBJ2-3, with D possibly matching TRBD2 (5 bases). The CDR3 sequence is 16 residues long. The V end lost 0 bases, the J end lost 5 bases, and 16 bases lay between the germline ends. Germline V lookup: CDR1 SGDLS, CDR2 YYNGEE. The CDR3 region is CASSVAGRSREDTQYF. The CDR3 region has the DNA TGTGCCAGCAGCGTAGCCGGACGGTCGAGGGAAGATACGCAGTATTTT.

The gene calls are TRBV27 and TRBJ1-3, with D perhaps matching TRBD1 (6 bases). The CDR3 has 18 residues. CDR1 is MNHEY and CDR2 is SMNVEV in the germline V gene (reference sequence). Trimming removed 5 bases from V and 1 base from J, with 21 bases in between. The CDR3 region is CASSQQGSGRRSGNTIYF. The DNA for the CDR3 is TGTGCCAGCAGTCAACAGGGATCGGGTAGGAGATCTGGAAACACCATATATTTT.

As concerns this clone: Other nucleotide sequences from this sample produce the same CDR3. The CDR3 DNA reads TGTGCCAGCAGCTTAGATCAGGGTGGCAATCAGCCCCAGCATTTT. Amino acids: CASSLDQGGNQPQHF. V is TRBV11-2 and J is TRBJ1-5; possible D gene TRBD1, 5 bases. The CDR3 length is 15 residues. V lost 0 bases, J lost 2 bases, and 8 bases lay in between. The germline V gene encodes CDR1 SGHAT and CDR2 FQNNGV. The full variable domain, completed using reference TRBV11-2 and TRBJ1-5, is EAGVAQSPRYKIIEKRQSVAFWCNPISGHATLYWYQQILGQGPKLLIQFQNNGVVDDSQLPKDRFSAERLKGVDSTLKIQPAKLEDSAVYLCASSLDQGGNQPQHFGDGTRLSIL.

V and J are TRBV5-1 and TRBJ2-3, with D possibly TRBD2 on 6 matching bases. This CDR3 region has 14 residues. Per the germline V gene, CDR1 is SGHRS and CDR2 is YFSETQ. With 5 bases removed from V and 4 bases from J, the gap between germline ends came to 14 bases. CDR3: CASSTSSGADTQYF. DNA of the CDR3: TGCGCCAGCAGTACTAGTTCGGGGGCAGATACGCAGTATTTT.

There are a few counts of this clone. The rearrangement links TRBV27 to TRBJ1-5; no reliable D call. The V end lost 6 bases, the J end lost 3 bases, and 15 bases lay between the germline ends. Per the germline V gene, CDR1 is MNHEY and CDR2 is SMNVEV (reference sequence). The CDR3 has 15 residues. The CDR3, as DNA: TGTGCCAGCAGCCTATCCGATCCGCTCAATCAGCCCCAGCATTTT. Its protein is CASSLSDPLNQPQHF.

The V gene is TRBV5-1, the J gene TRBJ1-4; possibly TRBD1 for D (5 bases). Trimming cost V 3 bases and J 1 base, with 7 bases left between them. The CDR3 runs 14 residues. The germline V gene encodes CDR1 SGHRS and CDR2 YFSETQ. The CDR3, as DNA: TGCGCCAGCAGCTCGCAGGGAACTAATGAAAAACTGTTTTTT. This codes for CASSSQGTNEKLFF.

The chain couples TRBV19 to TRBJ1-3, with D possibly being TRBD1 (6 bases). The CDR3 is 14 residues long. Trimming removed 5 bases from V and 0 bases from J, with 8 bases in between. CDR1 is LNHDA, CDR2 SQIVND, per germline (reference sequence). The CDR3, as DNA: TGTGCCAGTAGTCCCAGGGGCTCTGGAAACACCATATATTTT. Amino acid sequence: CASSPRGSGNTIYF.

DNA of the CDR3: TGTGCCAGCAGCTTAGGGTCTAGCGTGGGCACAGATACGCAGTATTTT. This gives the protein CASSLGSSVGTDTQYF. The chain combines TRBV7-2 with TRBJ2-3; a possible D gene is TRBD2 (6 bases). CDR1 is SGHTA, CDR2 FQGNSA, per germline. V shed 1 base and J shed 1 base, with 12 bases lying between them. This CDR3 region has 16 residues.

This chain uses TRBV13 with TRBJ2-5; 13 nucleotides match TRBD2. Per germline, CDR1 PRHDT and CDR2 FYEKMQ (reference sequence). This CDR3 has 16 amino acids. With V trimmed by 5 bases and J by 3 bases, 6 bases remained unmatched. The DNA for the CDR3 is TGTGCCAGCAGCCATACTAGCGGGGGGGTGAAAGAGACCCAGTACTTC. Its translation is CASSHTSGGVKETQYF.

The rearrangement uses TRBV9 and TRBJ2-2, with 9 bases lining up with TRBD2. V lost 7 bases, J lost 7 bases, and 5 bases stayed unmatched. The CDR3 is 13 residues long. CDR1 is SGDLS and CDR2 is YYNGEE in the germline V gene. The CDR3 loop is CASLAGVDGELFF. In nucleotides, the CDR3 is TGTGCCAGCTTAGCGGGAGTGGACGGGGAGCTGTTTTTT.

The chain has TRBV10-2 and TRBJ2-2; possible D gene TRBD2, 5 bases. Germline loops: CDR1 WSHSY, CDR2 SAAADI. The V gene lost 2 bases and the J gene lost 0 bases, with 13 bases spanning the gap. This CDR3 is 17 amino acids long. Written as DNA, the CDR3 is TGCGCCAGCAGTGAGCCGTTTCGAGGGCCGAACACCGGGGAGCTGTTTTTT. It specifies CASSEPFRGPNTGELFF.

V gene TRBV9 combines with J gene TRBJ2-7; no clear D gene. With 7 bases removed from V and 3 bases from J, the gap between germline ends came to 8 bases. Germline CDR1 and CDR2: SGDLS and YYNGEE. This CDR3 contains 11 residues. The CDR3 nucleotides are TGTGCCAGCGGTCTCTACTACGAGCAGTACTTC. Its protein product is CASGLYYEQYF.

This chain joins TRBV25-1 and TRBJ1-4, with 11 positions matching TRBD1. Looked up from germline, CDR1 is MGHDK and CDR2 is SYGVNS. The J segment lost 5 bases and the V segment lost 4 bases, leaving 3 bases of the junction unmatched. There are 15 residues in the CDR3. CDR3 amino acids: CASSGTGGFNEKLFF. The CDR3 nucleotides read TGTGCCAGCAGTGGGACAGGGGGCTTCAATGAAAAACTGTTTTTT.

This clone was picked up a small number of times. Other DNA sequences from this sample encode an identical CDR3 as well. The V and J genes are TRBV5-1 and TRBJ1-1; a weak D match, TRBD1 (6 bases). Germline V gene sequence: CDR1 SGHRS, CDR2 YFSETQ. The CDR3 length is 14 residues. V lost 1 base, J lost 1 base, and 8 bases lay in between. CDR3 loop: CASSLQGQNTEAFF. The DNA for the CDR3 is TGCGCCAGCAGCTTGCAGGGACAGAACACTGAAGCTTTCTTT.

This clone was seen a single time. This chain links TRBV5-1 with TRBJ2-5; 15 bases map to TRBD2. V was clipped by 4 bases and J by 4 bases; unmatched bases: 5. The CDR3 consists of 16 residues. From germline, CDR1 is SGHRS and CDR2 YFSETQ. The CDR3: CASSPGTSGGRETQYF. The DNA of the CDR3 is TGCGCCAGCAGCCCAGGGACTAGCGGGGGGCGAGAGACCCAGTACTTC.

This clone has just a few counts. The chain combines TRBV6-6 with TRBJ2-7; 7 nucleotides align to TRBD2. The CDR3 is 14 residues long. The germline V gene encodes CDR1 MNHNY and CDR2 SVGAGI (reference sequence). V was pared by 2 bases and J by 0 bases, with 1 base of the junction left unmatched. The CDR3 here is CASSYREDSYEQYF. CDR3 DNA sequence: TGTGCCAGCAGTTACCGGGAGGACTCCTACGAGCAGTACTTC.

The chain recombines TRBV19 with TRBJ1-1; 7 bases map to TRBD1. CDR3 size: 12 residues. V shed 7 bases and J 6 bases; nucleotides not matched to a gene: 5. Germline loops: CDR1 LNHDA, CDR2 SQIVND (reference sequence). The DNA for the CDR3 is TGTGCCAGTACGACAGGGAAAGCTGAAGCTTTCTTT. This gives the protein CASTTGKAEAFF.

The gene calls are TRBV6-5 and TRBJ1-5; 8 nucleotides align to TRBD1. The CDR3 spans 14 residues. From germline, CDR1 is MNHEY and CDR2 SVGAGI. Germline trimming cut 8 bases from V and 0 bases from J; bases unmatched to any gene: 3. CDR3 sequence: CASGQGLSNQPQHF. The CDR3, as DNA: TGTGCCAGCGGACAGGGCCTTAGCAATCAGCCCCAGCATTTT.

This clone appeared a few times. V usage is TRBV19 and J usage is TRBJ1-1, with D hard to call. Germline assignment: CDR1 LNHDA and CDR2 SQIVND (reference sequence). V was cut by 7 bases and J by 5 bases, with 11 bases left in between. This CDR3 contains 12 residues. CDR3 nucleotide sequence: TGTGCCAGTATCAACGGGGAAACTGAAGCTTTCTTT. Its translation: CASINGETEAFF. The full variable domain, in which reference TRBV19 and TRBJ1-1 provide the parts outside the CDR3, is DGGITQSPKYLFRKEGQNVTLSCEQNLNHDAMYWYRQDPGQGLRLIYYSQIVNDFQKGDIAEGYSVSREKKESFPLTVTSAQKNPTAFYLCASINGETEAFFGQGTRLTVV.

The DNA of the CDR3 is TGTGCCAGCGTACATAGCGGGGAGCAAGAGACCCAGTACTTC. Translated, it gives CASVHSGEQETQYF. The chain links TRBV21-1 to TRBJ2-5; the table's D call of TRBD2 was not tested on the DNA. TRBV21-1 is shown as a pseudogene. The CDR3 spans 14 residues.

V gene TRBV2 combines with J gene TRBJ1-1, with a tentative D call TRBD1 (6 bases). The germline V gene has CDR1 SNHLY and CDR2 FYNNEI. CDR3 length equals 14 residues. The V and J ends lost 6 bases and 2 bases respectively, with 13 bases between them. The chain's CDR3 is CASSSGTYNTEAFF. The CDR3, as DNA: TGTGCCAGCAGCTCCGGGACATATAACACTGAAGCTTTCTTT.

This clone was picked up one time. The J gene is TRBJ1-1, the V gene TRBV9; TRBD1 matches 9 bases. The CDR3 consists of 18 residues. Losses at the gene ends were 0 bases for V and 1 base for J; bases not matched to a gene: 10. Germline lookup yields CDR1 SGDLS and CDR2 YYNGEE. This CDR3 is CASSVVVVRTGANTEAFF. DNA of the CDR3: TGTGCCAGCAGCGTAGTAGTAGTCCGGACAGGGGCGAACACTGAAGCTTTCTTT.

The V gene is TRBV9, the J gene TRBJ2-5; TRBD1 aligns across 11 bases. The CDR3 is made up of 15 amino acids. In germline, CDR1 is SGDLS, CDR2 YYNGEE. The V and J ends lost 2 bases and 5 bases, in that order; junction bases with no gene match: 5. The CDR3 loop is CASSVKDRGRETQYF. Here the CDR3 DNA reads TGTGCCAGCAGCGTCAAGGACAGGGGGCGGGAGACCCAGTACTTC.

Here the CDR3 reads CASRGDRETGTQYF. Written as DNA, the CDR3 is TGTGCCAGCAGGGGCGACAGGGAAACTGGTACGCAGTATTTT. The chain is built from TRBV7-9 and TRBJ2-3; 7 positions match TRBD1. The length of the CDR3 is 14 residues. Germline CDR1 is SEHNR and CDR2 is FQNEAQ (reference sequence). V was pared by 6 bases and J by 8 bases, with 11 bases of the junction left unmatched.

This clone was counted many times. The chain combines TRBV6-4 with TRBJ2-3; possibly TRBD1 for D (6 bases). Germline CDR1 and CDR2: MRHNA and SNTAGT. The CDR3 length is 14 residues. V lost 6 bases and J 3 bases, leaving 13 bases between the germline ends. The CDR3 protein is CASRKQGVTDTQYF. The CDR3 DNA sequence: TGTGCCAGCAGGAAACAGGGTGTGACAGATACGCAGTATTTT.

Within the sample, this clone is medium-sized. Other DNA sequences in the sample encode the same CDR3. As DNA, the CDR3 is TGCGCCAGCAGCCGACCGGGACAAGAGCCTAACTATGGCTACACCTTC. Translated: CASSRPGQEPNYGYTF. This chain connects TRBV4-1 to TRBJ1-2, with a tentative D call TRBD1 (6 bases). V gave up 4 bases and J gave up 0 bases, with 15 bases separating them. CDR1 is MGHRA and CDR2 is YSYEKL in the germline V gene. This CDR3 comprises 16 residues.

The chain recombines TRBV14 with TRBJ2-3; 11 bases agree with TRBD2. After removal of 7 bases from V and 6 bases from J, the junction contained 9 bases not matched to a gene. CDR3 length: 15 amino acids. Germline lookup yields CDR1 SGHDN and CDR2 FVKESK. The CDR3 region is CASNPIAGGPDTQYF. In DNA form, the CDR3 reads TGTGCCAGCAACCCTATAGCGGGAGGGCCGGATACGCAGTATTTT.

The rearrangement links TRBV27 to TRBJ2-7, with 11 bases identical to TRBD2. This CDR3 comprises 15 residues. The J segment lost 3 bases and the V segment lost 2 bases, leaving 3 bases of the junction unmatched. Germline CDR1 MNHEY, CDR2 SMNVEV (reference sequence). CDR3 sequence (DNA): TGTGCCAGCAGTTTAGTAGGGACTAGCGGCTACGAGCAGTACTTC. Amino acid sequence: CASSLVGTSGYEQYF.

V gene TRBV5-1 combines with J gene TRBJ2-7, with D perhaps TRBD2 (6 bases). Germline V gene lookup returns CDR1 SGHRS and CDR2 YFSETQ. The V end lost 3 bases, the J end lost 7 bases, and 11 bases lay between the germline ends. CDR3 length: 12 amino acids. Here the CDR3 DNA reads TGCGCCAGCAGCTGGAAGGAGGGTGAGCAGTACTTC. Its protein is CASSWKEGEQYF.

The chain is built from TRBV10-3 and TRBJ1-5, with 9 positions matching TRBD1. The CDR3 spans 15 residues. CDR1 is ENHRY and CDR2 is SYGVKD in the germline V gene. Unmatched junction bases numbered 1, after V lost 0 bases and J lost 4 bases. CDR3 sequence: CAISESGQGNQPQHF. CDR3 sequence (DNA): TGTGCCATCAGTGAGTCAGGACAGGGGAATCAGCCCCAGCATTTT.

The chain recombines TRBV18 with TRBJ1-2; 10 nucleotides agree with TRBD1. Per germline, CDR1 KGHSH and CDR2 LQKENI. CDR3 size: 13 residues. The ends lost 8 bases at V and 4 bases at J; junction bases unmatched: 4. The chain's CDR3 is CASRGTGAYGYTF. CDR3 sequence (DNA): TGTGCCAGCCGCGGGACAGGGGCCTATGGCTACACCTTC.

The chain employs TRBV7-7 and TRBJ2-6; the D gene is possibly TRBD2 (5 bases). V was clipped by 5 bases and J by 2 bases, with 7 bases between them. Germline CDR1 is SSHAT and CDR2 is FNYEAQ (reference sequence). The CDR3 totals 14 residues. Written as DNA, the CDR3 is TGTGCCAGCAGCCGGGGTGCTGGGGCCAACGTCCTGACTTTC. Amino acids: CASSRGAGANVLTF.